What follows are 25 T cell receptor beta chains derived from one specimen sequenced in a study of control samples from healthy donors and cancer patients. Libraries were prepared by immunoSEQ multiplex PCR; TCRdb keeps only in-frame clonotypes and omits some of them. The sample has fewer than 100,000 clones; roughly 78% are singletons. The sequenced sample was blood. The receptor set was obtained from a man aged 55 to 70 in good health.

The CDR3 nucleotides read TGCAGCGTTGACCATGGAGTAGTGAACACTGAAGCTTTCTTT. Protein: CSVDHGVVNTEAFF. The rearrangement links TRBV29-1 to TRBJ1-1; D is ambiguous. CDR3 length equals 14 residues. Trimming shortened V by 3 bases and J by 0 bases, and 11 bases separated the two germline ends. The germline V gene has CDR1 SQVTM and CDR2 ANQGSEA. Full variable domain (missing parts from reference TRBV29-1 and TRBJ1-1): SAVISQKPSRDICQRGTSLTIQCQVDSQVTMMFWYRQQPGQSLTLIATANQGSEATYESGFVIDKFPISRPNLTFSTLTVSNMSPEDSSIYLCSVDHGVVNTEAFFGQGTRLTVV.

V and J are TRBV10-3 and TRBJ1-3; D gene uncertain. V gave up 4 bases and J gave up 0 bases, with 4 bases separating them. There are 13 residues in the CDR3. The V gene's germline CDR1 is ENHRY and CDR2 SYGVKD. DNA of the CDR3: TGTGCCATCAGTGGGGGCTCTGGAAACACCATATATTTT. Protein product: CAISGGSGNTIYF.

This clone was counted a few times. The CDR3 region has the DNA TGTGCCAGCAGTCCCACTGGGTGGGAGACCCAGTACTTC. Its translation is CASSPTGWETQYF. The chain links TRBV5-6 to TRBJ2-5; D is unclear. In germline, CDR1 is SGHDT, CDR2 YYEEEE. V lost 5 bases and J lost 5, with 13 bases in between. This CDR3 contains 13 residues.

This clone appeared a single time. The V call is TRBV2, the J call TRBJ1-1, with TRBD1 identical over 10 bases. The CDR3 runs 13 residues. Losses at the gene ends were 7 bases for V and 6 bases for J; bases not matched to a gene: 5. CDR1 and CDR2 from the germline V gene are SNHLY and FYNNEI. The CDR3 protein is CASTGQGFSEAFF. CDR3 nucleotides: TGTGCCAGCACGGGACAGGGGTTCTCTGAAGCTTTCTTT.

This chain uses TRBV12-3 or TRBV12-4 with TRBJ2-7; the match to TRBD1 covers 7 bases. The CDR3 is 13 residues long. V shed 6 bases, J shed 4 bases, and the junction held 6 bases outside the gene matches. The CDR3, as DNA: TGTGCCAGCAGGATGGGACAGTTATACGAGCAGTACTTC. Its translation is CASRMGQLYEQYF.

The J gene is TRBJ2-7, the V gene TRBV28; D is ambiguous. Trimming pared 6 bases from V and 4 bases from J, leaving 4 bases between. This CDR3 has 10 amino acids. The V gene's germline CDR1 is MDHEN and CDR2 SYDVKM. This CDR3 reads CASRGYEQYF. CDR3 nucleotides: TGTGCCAGCAGAGGTTACGAGCAGTACTTC.

On this clone: The junction departs from the called germline gene at one end, perhaps through a read error. The chain carries TRBV4-1 and TRBJ2-1, with D perhaps matching TRBD2 (6 bases). The CDR3 covers 11 residues. CDR1 is MGHRA and CDR2 is YSYEKL in the germline V gene. This CDR3 is CASSQDRERIF. The CDR3 nucleotides are TGCGCCAGCAGCCAAGATCGGGAGCGAATCTTC.

This clone came up once. The chain joins TRBV18 to TRBJ1-1; weak D call: TRBD1 (6 bases). The CDR3 length is 14 residues. Germline lookup yields CDR1 KGHSH and CDR2 LQKENI. V was pared by 6 bases and J by 1 base, with 12 bases between. CDR3 nucleotide sequence: TGTGCCAGCTCTCCGGGACAATCGAACACTGAAGCTTTCTTT. This gives the protein CASSPGQSNTEAFF.

The chain has TRBV7-9 and TRBJ2-4, with 10 bases aligning to TRBD1. Germline V gene sequence: CDR1 SEHNR, CDR2 FQNEAQ (reference sequence). Trimming took 5 bases from V and 0 from J; bases not matched to a gene: 7. This CDR3 is built from 17 residues. CDR3 amino acids: CASSPGGQGTAKNIQYF. In nucleotides, the CDR3 is TGTGCCAGCAGCCCTGGGGGACAGGGGACAGCCAAAAACATTCAGTACTTC.

The chain couples TRBV7-9 to TRBJ2-7, with D uncertain. Trimming removed 6 bases from V and 0 bases from J, with 9 bases in between. The CDR3 length is 13 residues. CDR1 and CDR2 from the germline V gene are SEHNR and FQNEAQ (reference sequence). This chain's CDR3 is CASSISYSYEQYF. CDR3 DNA: TGTGCCAGCAGTATCAGCTACTCCTACGAGCAGTACTTC.

In this sample, this clone turned up a few times. This chain uses TRBV5-1 with TRBJ1-2; D possibly corresponds to TRBD1 (5 bases). Germline CDR1 SGHRS, CDR2 YFSETQ. This CDR3 is built from 12 residues. V dropped 3 bases and J dropped 2 bases, with 5 bases sitting between them. CDR3: CASSWGNYGYTF. The CDR3, as DNA: TGCGCCAGCAGCTGGGGCAACTATGGCTACACCTTC.

This chain joins TRBV6-5 and TRBJ2-1; the D is unclear. In germline, CDR1 is MNHEY, CDR2 SVGAGI. CDR3 length equals 15 residues. V was cut by 6 bases and J by 1 base, with 13 bases left in between. Here the CDR3 DNA reads TGTGCCAGCAGCCCGGGCCCCCGATCCTACAATGAGCAGTTCTTC. This sequence encodes CASSPGPRSYNEQFF.

The V gene is TRBV5-1, the J gene TRBJ2-7; 9 nucleotides match TRBD1. The CDR3 has 14 residues. Germline CDR1 is SGHRS and CDR2 is YFSETQ. Trimming at V came to 0 bases and at J to 2 bases, leaving 0 bases not matched to a gene. Here the CDR3 reads CASSLGQGAYEQYF. CDR3 in DNA: TGCGCCAGCAGCTTGGGACAGGGGGCCTACGAGCAGTACTTC.

The V and J genes are TRBV18 and TRBJ2-2; the match to TRBD1 covers 7 bases. V trimming: 3 bases; J trimming: 5 bases; junction bases outside the gene matches: 6. This CDR3 has 15 amino acids. Germline V gene data show CDR1 as KGHSH and CDR2 as LQKENI. Here the CDR3 DNA reads TGTGCCAGCTCACCTAACAGGGGCGGTACCGGGGAGCTGTTTTTT. Its protein product is CASSPNRGGTGELFF.

The genes are TRBV5-6 and TRBJ2-7; D not certain. Germline V lookup: CDR1 SGHDT, CDR2 YYEEEE. V was pared by 4 bases and J by 4 bases, with 6 bases between. The CDR3 covers 11 residues. The DNA of the CDR3 is TGTGCCAGCAGCGCTGGATACGAGCAGTACTTC. Its translation is CASSAGYEQYF.

The J gene is TRBJ2-2, the V gene TRBV19; the D gene is possibly TRBD1 (5 bases). V lost 1 base and J 6 bases, leaving 12 bases between the germline ends. Germline V gives CDR1 LNHDA, CDR2 SQIVND (reference sequence). The length of the CDR3 is 15 residues. The CDR3 DNA reads as TGTGCCAGTAGTATAGGGGTAAGGGGTGCCGGGGAGCTGTTTTTT. As protein: CASSIGVRGAGELFF.

This chain uses TRBV19 with TRBJ1-2; a possible D gene is TRBD1 (6 bases). V was pared by 10 bases and J by 5 bases, with 23 bases between. The germline gives CDR1 LNHDA, CDR2 SQIVND (reference sequence). There are 15 residues in the CDR3. This chain's CDR3 is CATRAGDTPFYGYTF. CDR3 coding DNA: TGTGCCACCAGGGCCGGGGACACACCCTTTTATGGCTACACCTTC.

The J gene is TRBJ2-5, the V gene TRBV15, with a possible D match to TRBD2 (5 bases). Germline values: CDR1 LNHNV, CDR2 YYDKDF (reference sequence). V was shortened by 0 bases and J by 7 bases, with 18 bases between the two germline ends. The CDR3 is made up of 16 amino acids. The DNA of the CDR3 is TGTGCCACCAGCAGAGATCGGGCAGTAGCCGAGGGGACCCAGTACTTC. Its protein product is CATSRDRAVAEGTQYF.

V gene TRBV5-4 combines with J gene TRBJ1-3; possibly TRBD1 for D (5 bases). The V end lost 5 bases, the J end lost 7 bases, and 16 bases lay between the germline ends. The CDR3 is 14 amino acids. Germline values: CDR1 SGHNT, CDR2 YYREEE (reference sequence). Written as DNA, the CDR3 is TGTGCCAGCAGTCCCGGGGGGTATGGTAACACCATATATTTT. Encoded protein: CASSPGGYGNTIYF.

This chain uses TRBV7-8 with TRBJ2-5; D might be TRBD1 (5 bases). Per the germline V gene, CDR1 is SGHVS and CDR2 is FQNEAQ. V shed 2 bases and J shed 5 bases, with 9 bases lying between them. The CDR3 contains 13 residues. CDR3 in DNA: TGTGCCAGCAGCTTACCAGGGTCCGAGACCCAGTACTTC. Protein product: CASSLPGSETQYF.

CDR3 protein: CASSRDSYGYTF. For the CDR3, the DNA is TGTGCCAGCAGTCGGGACAGCTATGGCTACACCTTC. The J gene is TRBJ1-2, the V gene TRBV6-5; TRBD1 matches at 7 bases. J gave up 4 bases and V 5 bases, and 1 base lay outside the gene matches. The germline gives CDR1 MNHEY, CDR2 SVGAGI. CDR3 size: 12 residues.

The chain combines TRBV19 with TRBJ2-7; perhaps D is TRBD1 or TRBD2 (5 bases each). Germline V gives CDR1 LNHDA, CDR2 SQIVND (reference sequence). This CDR3 comprises 14 residues. The V end lost 2 bases, the J end lost 4 bases, and 12 bases lay between the germline ends. The CDR3 DNA is TGTGCCAGTAGTATAAGGGACGGCTTATACGAGCAGTACTTC. This gives the protein CASSIRDGLYEQYF. The variable domain in full, with the rest retrieved from reference TRBV19 and TRBJ2-7, is DGGITQSPKYLFRKEGQNVTLSCEQNLNHDAMYWYRQDPGQGLRLIYYSQIVNDFQKGDIAEGYSVSREKKESFPLTVTSAQKNPTAFYLCASSIRDGLYEQYFGPGTRLTVT.

This rearrangement joins TRBV13 to TRBJ1-1; D not certain. The ends were cut back, 0 bases at V and 0 bases at J, with 11 bases in the middle. The CDR3 extends over 16 amino acids. Germline loops: CDR1 PRHDT, CDR2 FYEKMQ (reference sequence). CDR3 region: CASSLGILTLNTEAFF. CDR3 nucleotide sequence: TGTGCCAGCAGCTTAGGCATTCTGACTCTGAACACTGAAGCTTTCTTT.

The gene calls are TRBV9 and TRBJ1-6; D unclear. The V gene's germline CDR1 is SGDLS and CDR2 YYNGEE. This CDR3 spans 15 amino acids. Trimming cost V 4 bases and J 0 bases, with 8 bases left between them. The CDR3 here is CASSPRSSYNSPLHF. CDR3 DNA: TGTGCCAGCAGCCCCCGGAGCTCCTATAATTCACCCCTCCACTTT. The full variable domain, completed using reference TRBV9 and TRBJ1-6, is DSGVTQTPKHLITATGQRVTLRCSPRSGDLSVYWYQQSLDQGLQFLIQYYNGEERAKGNILERFSAQQFPDLHSELNLSSLELGDSALYFCASSPRSSYNSPLHFGNGTRLTVT.

This clone was observed once. This chain uses TRBV5-4 with TRBJ2-7; possibly TRBD1 for D (5 bases). CDR3 length equals 13 residues. Germline CDR1 SGHNT, CDR2 YYREEE (reference sequence). V was trimmed by 4 bases and J by 0 bases, leaving 8 bases between them. This CDR3 reads CASSLQVSYEQYF. DNA of the CDR3: TGTGCCAGCAGCCTACAGGTCTCCTACGAGCAGTACTTC.